This TCR beta chain was profiled in a study of T cell responses to AZD1222 COVID-19 vaccine. Broader study findings: CD4 TCRs covered the whole spike, strongest at regions 160-218 and 743-854. Donors were largely white British and mainly female; clonal diversity was possibly underestimated. Researchers took repertoire samples only after the peak T cell response had come.

Profiling relied on immunoSEQ multiplex PCR, and the TCRdb table lists in-frame clones only, not all of them. The table shows 150,000 to 200,000 clones, with about 91% occurring only once. The V and J ends lost 0 bases and 0 bases respectively, with 12 bases between them. The CDR3 loop spans 17 amino acids. About this clone: Its antigen is unidentified.

This TCR came from an adult who received the AZD1222 COVID-19 vaccine. The chain has TRBV23-1 and TRBJ1-5, with D maybe TRBD1 (5 bases). TRBV23-1 is known as an ORF, though its function is uncertain. The sequenced sample was peripheral blood, obtained 28 days after the second AZD1222 dose. The CDR3 region is CASSQSGQSYSNQPQHF. The CDR3 coding sequence is TGCGCCAGCAGTCAATCGGGGCAGAGTTATAGCAATCAGCCCCAGCATTTT.